One sample yielded the 25 T cell receptor beta chains listed below, sequenced in a study of blood T cells in healthy people across ages. A second 7 to 11 cycle PCR used barcoded and J-beta primers. Via MiXCR, TCRdb re-called the 5' RACE reads, giving one row per CDR3 protein. The sample consists of about 1,500,000 distinct CDR3 sequences, over 25% of them appearing once. The specimen was blood. Receptors were obtained from a woman in her 30s in good health.

In its sample, this clonotype was seen a few times. The gene calls are TRBV6-4 and TRBJ2-1; D is ambiguous. CDR1 MRHNA and CDR2 SNTAGT come from the germline V gene. The CDR3 runs 15 residues. V lost 6 bases and J lost 0, with 12 bases in between. The CDR3 is CASSAHPSSYNEQFF. The CDR3 DNA reads as TGTGCCAGCAGCGCCCACCCCAGCTCCTACAATGAGCAGTTCTTC.

This chain uses TRBV14 with TRBJ2-5; maybe TRBD2 (7 bases). Between the trimmed V and J ends, which lost 0 bases and 5 bases, there was a span of 19 bases. CDR3 length: 17 residues. Germline assignment: CDR1 SGHDN and CDR2 FVKESK. The CDR3 nucleotides read TGTGCCAGCAGCCAAGATCCCCCGGGGGGCCTGAAGGAGACCCAGTACTTC. As protein: CASSQDPPGGLKETQYF.

There are a few counts of this clonotype. This chain links TRBV6-2 or TRBV6-3 with TRBJ2-7; 8 nucleotides align to TRBD2. The germline V gene has CDR1 MNHEY and CDR2 SVGEGT. Unmatched junction bases numbered 10, after V lost 6 bases and J lost 0 bases. The CDR3 has 16 amino acids. This CDR3 reads CASSQDRGGRSYEQYF. The CDR3 DNA reads TGTGCCAGCAGCCAAGATCGGGGGGGGCGCTCCTACGAGCAGTACTTC.

The chain combines TRBV5-1 with TRBJ1-5; maybe TRBD1 (5 bases). This CDR3 region has 16 residues. In germline, CDR1 is SGHRS, CDR2 YFSETQ. Trimming took off 0 bases at V and 2 bases at J, with 12 bases between the two ends. The DNA of the CDR3 is TGCGCCAGCAGCTTGGAAGGGAGAGGGGGCAATCAGCCCCAGCATTTT. Encoded protein: CASSLEGRGGNQPQHF.

The genes are TRBV12-3 or TRBV12-4 and TRBJ2-1, with no clear D. The last part of the DNA fits TRBJ2-7 better; the J call may be wrong. The length of the CDR3 is 14 residues. The DNA of the CDR3 is TGTGCCAGCAGTCCCCCCCAGCCCTACAATGAGCAGTACTTC. This encodes CASSPPQPYNEQYF.

The chain links TRBV2 to TRBJ2-5, with D perhaps TRBD2 (5 bases). In germline, CDR1 is SNHLY, CDR2 FYNNEI. CDR3 length: 13 amino acids. V dropped 7 bases and J dropped 2 bases, with 11 bases sitting between them. The CDR3 DNA reads as TGTGCCAGCAAAGGTGGGGAGCAAGAGACCCAGTACTTC. Protein sequence: CASKGGEQETQYF.

This clonotype was seen at least ten times. The chain has TRBV20-1 and TRBJ2-5; 16 bases line up with TRBD2. Germline V gene data show CDR1 as DFQATT and CDR2 as SNEGSKA (reference sequence). V shed 5 bases, J shed 4 bases, and the junction held 7 bases outside the gene matches. The CDR3 runs 16 residues. The CDR3 region has the DNA TGCAGTGCTTCGGGACTAGCGGGGGGGCGGCGAGAGACCCAGTACTTC. It encodes CSASGLAGGRRETQYF.

In regard to this clonotype: Possible read error: a much larger clone is one base away. The J gene is TRBJ2-7, the V gene TRBV12-3 or TRBV12-4, with 12 bases aligning to TRBD2. V dropped 5 bases and J dropped 9; count of bases not matched to a gene: 8. The CDR3 runs 14 residues. Here the CDR3 reads CASSPSTSGGVQYF. CDR3 DNA sequence: TGTGCCAGCAGTCCCTCGACTAGCGGGGGCGTGCAGTACTTC.

With respect to this clonotype: This sequence may be a read error, since a much larger clone differs from it by one base. The CDR3 sequence: CASNRLAGVGNEQFF. The CDR3 DNA reads as TGTGCCAGCAACCGACTAGCGGGGGTAGGCAATGAGCAGTTCTTC. The V call is TRBV7-8, the J call TRBJ2-1, with 12 bases aligning to TRBD2. This CDR3 spans 15 amino acids. From germline, CDR1 is SGHVS and CDR2 FQNEAQ. V lost 7 bases, J lost 6 bases, and 7 bases stayed unmatched.

This clonotype was seen ten or more times. This chain joins TRBV11-1 and TRBJ1-6; 9 bases match TRBD1. The V gene's germline CDR1 is SGHAT and CDR2 FQDESV (reference sequence). The CDR3 extends over 15 amino acids. The V segment lost 4 bases and the J segment 7 bases; nucleotides outside the gene matches: 5. The DNA for the CDR3 is TGTGCCAGCAGCTCGAGGGGGACAGGGAATTCACCCCTCCACTTT. Protein: CASSSRGTGNSPLHF.

A remark on this clonotype: One junction end disagrees with the germline gene, perhaps due to a read error. The chain employs TRBV29-1 and TRBJ2-3; TRBD2 matches 7 bases. The CDR3 consists of 11 residues. CDR1 is SQVTM and CDR2 is ANQGSEA in the germline V gene. CDR3 coding DNA: TGCAGCGGACGGGAGGAGGATACGCGGTATTTT. It is translated as CSGREEDTRYF.

This clonotype appeared a few times. This rearrangement joins TRBV2 to TRBJ2-5; 11 bases are shared with TRBD1. The CDR3 has 15 amino acids. Looked up from germline, CDR1 is SNHLY and CDR2 is FYNNEI. J gave up 7 bases and V 4 bases, and 8 bases lay outside the gene matches. CDR3 in amino acids: CASSAGTGGVVTQYF. The CDR3 DNA reads as TGTGCCAGCAGTGCGGGGACAGGGGGTGTTGTGACCCAGTACTTC.

There are many counts of this clonotype. This chain links TRBV20-1 with TRBJ2-3; 7 bases map to TRBD2. The junction had 5 bases not matched to a gene; V was cut back by 5 bases and J by 3 bases. Germline lookup yields CDR1 DFQATT and CDR2 SNEGSKA (reference sequence). CDR3 length: 13 residues. CDR3 loop: CSAGGEGTDTQYF. DNA of the CDR3: TGCAGTGCTGGGGGGGAGGGTACAGATACGCAGTATTTT.

This clonotype was seen a few times. The chain has TRBV3-1 and TRBJ2-5, with TRBD2 identical over 8 bases. CDR3 length: 16 amino acids. Trimming removed 0 bases from V and 5 bases from J; junction bases left unmatched: 8. CDR1 and CDR2 (germline): LGHDT, YNNKEL (reference sequence). The CDR3, as DNA: TGTGCCAGCAGCCAAGATGGGGCGGGGGGTTGGGAGACCCAGTACTTC. The encoded protein is CASSQDGAGGWETQYF.

This clonotype was counted only a few times. The V call is TRBV6-5, the J call TRBJ2-1; 7 bases fit TRBD1. The CDR3 contains 15 residues. Trimming removed 2 bases from V and 4 bases from J; junction bases left unmatched: 5. The germline CDR1 and CDR2 sequences are MNHEY and SVGAGI. CDR3: CASSYEGASYNEQFF. CDR3 nucleotide sequence: TGTGCCAGCAGTTACGAGGGGGCTTCGTACAATGAGCAGTTCTTC.

A note on this clonotype: Given a much more abundant clone one base away, this may be a read error. The chain carries TRBV7-2 and TRBJ1-2; the match to TRBD1 covers 10 bases. V trimming: 1 base; J trimming: 4 bases; junction bases outside the gene matches: 3. Germline V lookup: CDR1 SGHTA, CDR2 FQGNSA. The CDR3 sequence is 15 residues long. CDR3 sequence (DNA): TGTGCCAGCAGCTTAGGAGGGACAGGGGTCTATGGCTACACCTTC. This translates into CASSLGGTGVYGYTF.

This clonotype appeared a few times. The gene calls are TRBV6-2 or TRBV6-3 and TRBJ2-7, with TRBD1 identical over 10 bases. This CDR3 region has 18 residues. Germline V gene data show CDR1 as MNHEY and CDR2 as SVGEGT. V gave up 5 bases and J gave up 0 bases; unmatched junction bases: 13. CDR3 nucleotide sequence: TGTGCCAGCAGTGGTCCGGGGACAGGGGCCGAGATCTCCTACGAGCAGTACTTC. This translates into CASSGPGTGAEISYEQYF.

The J gene is TRBJ2-1, the V gene TRBV29-1; D ambiguous. Germline V gene lookup returns CDR1 SQVTM and CDR2 ANQGSEA. The CDR3 is made up of 10 amino acids. V lost 6 bases and J lost 7, with 7 bases in between. CDR3 protein: CSVFENEQFF. The CDR3, as DNA: TGCAGCGTCTTCGAGAATGAGCAGTTCTTC.

The chain joins TRBV5-1 to TRBJ2-4; 10 bases align to TRBD1. The J call may not be correct, given that the DNA end is closer to TRBJ2-7. Per germline, CDR1 SGHRS and CDR2 YFSETQ. The CDR3 covers 16 residues. CDR3 sequence reads: CASSTIPGQGNLEQYF. The CDR3 bases are TGCGCCAGCAGCACCATACCGGGACAGGGGAACCTCGAGCAGTACTTC.

For the CDR3, the DNA is TGTGCCAGCACGATAGACAGGGCCCACACTGAAGCTTTCTTT. Encoded protein: CASTIDRAHTEAFF. This sequence joins TRBV2 and TRBJ1-1; 7 bases align to TRBD1. Trimming at V came to 7 bases and at J to 3 bases, leaving 8 bases not matched to a gene. The CDR3 is 14 residues long. Germline V CDR1 and CDR2: SNHLY, FYNNEI.

J is TRBJ1-2 and V is TRBV7-3; 9 bases are a match to TRBD1. The germline V gene has CDR1 SGHTA and CDR2 FQGTGA. The CDR3 spans 15 residues. Trimming cost V 2 bases and J 5 bases; bases outside gene matches: 6. The CDR3 region is CASSLDGTGSYGYTF. The CDR3 nucleotides are TGTGCCAGCAGCTTAGATGGGACAGGGTCATATGGCTACACCTTC.

A note on this clonotype: Its ends do not fully match the called genes, so a read error is possible. This sequence joins TRBV3-1 and TRBJ2-5, with 8 positions matching TRBD1. The germline gives CDR1 LGHDT, CDR2 YNNKEL (reference sequence). This CDR3 is 14 amino acids long. The CDR3 DNA reads as TGTGCCTGCAGTCGGACAGGGCCTTGGGAGACCCAGTACTTC. It encodes CACSRTGPWETQYF.

The sample holds a few counts of this clonotype. This chain joins TRBV9 and TRBJ2-1, with a weak D call TRBD1 (5 bases). The CDR3 is 15 amino acids. V gave up 3 bases and J gave up 8 bases, with 18 bases separating them. Germline V gene lookup returns CDR1 SGDLS and CDR2 YYNGEE. The CDR3 here is CASSEGLRELDEQFF. The CDR3 coding sequence is TGTGCCAGCAGCGAAGGCCTCAGGGAACTGGATGAGCAGTTCTTC.

The chain recombines TRBV28 with TRBJ2-5; 11 bases line up with TRBD2. This CDR3 contains 16 residues. The germline CDR1 and CDR2 sequences are MDHEN and SYDVKM. Trimming took 2 bases from V and 0 from J; bases not matched to a gene: 2. The CDR3 DNA sequence: TGTGCCAGCAGTTTAGAACTAGCGGGAGACCAAGAGACCCAGTACTTC. Translated: CASSLELAGDQETQYF.

This clonotype appeared once. This clone may be a read error of a much larger clone one base away. The CDR3 is CAGSLNAGQHYEQYF. The CDR3 DNA reads TGTGCCGGCAGCTTAAATGCGGGACAACATTACGAGCAGTACTTC. V and J are TRBV7-7 and TRBJ2-1; the D gene could be TRBD1 or TRBD2 (6 bases each). The DNA end lines up better with TRBJ2-7; the J call may be wrong. Germline loops: CDR1 SSHAT, CDR2 FNYEAQ (reference sequence). The CDR3 runs to 15 residues.